This T cell receptor (beta chain) was observed in a study of blood T cell repertoires in COVID-19. This table comes from immunoSEQ multiplex PCR, and its TCRdb copy is limited to in-frame clones, with some not included. The table has about 480,000 clones, approximately 87% seen once. Germline trimming cut 6 bases from V and 6 bases from J; bases unmatched to any gene: 9. There are 15 residues in the CDR3. Germline values: CDR1 MDHEN, CDR2 SYDVKM. This clonotype was obtained from a woman between 35 and 50 years old who had recovered from COVID-19. This chain connects TRBV28 to TRBJ2-1; TRBD2 matches at 9 bases. Sequenced sample: PBMCs or T cells enriched from blood (not recorded which). The DNA of the CDR3 is TGTGCCAGCAGGATTAGCGGGAGCCCAGGCAATGAGCAGTTCTTC. It translates to CASRISGSPGNEQFF.